A selection of T cell receptor beta chains follows, all from one sample in a study of Graves' ophthalmopathy and Graves' hyperthyroidism. Each CDR3 protein is one row after TCRdb ran MiXCR on the multiplex PCR reads. Among roughly 1.1 million distinct CDR3 sequences listed, about 36% were seen once. The sequenced material came from peripheral blood or thyroid tissue (not recorded which). The receptors originated from an adult man with Graves' hyperthyroidism. Each CDR3 is given without its conserved first and last residue. Each record gives: V gene, CDR3 length, CDR3 protein.

>TRBV6-1|13
ASSIPGRSNTEAF
>TRBV10-2|11
ASSDGRNSPLH
>TRBV7-9|13
ASSLNRLLHTEAF
>TRBV20-1|10
SALTANTEAF
>TRBV29-1|8
SLNSEKLF
>TRBV7-2|12
ASSPQEYQETQY
>TRBV4-1|10
ASSQSGGTQY
>TRBV12-3/TRBV12-4|12
ASHDRINTGELF
>TRBV7-9|12
ASSPGTSDEKLF
>TRBV9|14
ASSPYNRNRGTEAF
>TRBV10-3|13
AIRKQGALNTEAF
>TRBV12-3/TRBV12-4|13
ASSLDDREQETQY
>TRBV12-3/TRBV12-4|11
ASSFGVAETQY
>TRBV10-3|15
AISYSSHGQGVHEQY
>TRBV5-1|13
ASSPRGDVTYEQY
>TRBV9|10
ASSLGTSGMS
>TRBV24-1|16
ATSEAWGQTLNTGELF
>TRBV7-2|13
ASSSLSSGAYEQY
>TRBV24-1|14
ATRSGSEGNTGELF
>TRBV7-1|12
ASSGGMGGLEQY
>TRBV20-1|13
SARDAGGPNYEQY
>TRBV10-2|11
ASSLPDLGGYT
>TRBV20-1|14
SARKTGTGGNQPQH
>TRBV12-3/TRBV12-4|12
ASSSSGALDGYT
>TRBV28|15
ASTAGHPPPANEKLF
>TRBV10-2|13
ASSVQGTYNSPLH
>TRBV7-9|17
ASTNLYEQYFGGHQPQH
>TRBV5-6|14
ASSLGGDGRAYEQY
>TRBV19|12
ASSIRDREETQY
>TRBV12-3/TRBV12-4|12
ASSLTASGETQY
>TRBV15|13
ATSSPGTEHQPQH
>TRBV7-8|13
ASLPGGRVLGGYT
>TRBV4-2|13
ASSPRQERNTEAF
>TRBV6-1|10
ASRLGTTEAF
>TRBV29-1|12
SVEDWRVQETQY
>TRBV20-1|12
SARGTGGKETQY
>TRBV20-1|12
SAGDRDKWDGYT
>TRBV7-2|12
ASSSVGGSLEQY
>TRBV27|12
ASSKRQGGETQY
>TRBV12-3/TRBV12-4|11
ASSLNGASGYT
>TRBV20-1|11
SASFAEGHEQY
>TRBV7-6|12
ASSQEFSGNTIY